This T cell receptor (beta chain) stems from a study of shared clonotypes between healthy human individuals. Overall study context: Three plates each covered CD4 naive and memory; CD8 naive two, CD8 memory one.

Each of the donors was a healthy adult who was HIV-negative and had not had a recent acute infection or vaccination. The repertoire was sequenced with immunoSEQ multiplex PCR; TCRdb's copy has only in-frame clones and lacks some. There are 700,000 or so clones in the sample; 60% to 80% occur only once, and 1.8% lies in the top ten. CDR1 is SGHTA, CDR2 FQGNSA, per germline. The CDR3 totals 17 residues. Trimming took 5 bases from V and 3 from J, leaving 20 bases between them. The chain links TRBV7-2 to TRBJ2-1, with a weak D call TRBD1 (5 bases). This clonotype was obtained from a woman aged 30 to 39 in good health. What was sequenced was memory CD4+ T cells sorted from blood. Subset here: CD45RA-negative fraction. This CDR3 reads CASSHRPTATNYNEQFF. CDR3 DNA sequence: TGTGCCAGCAGCCACCGGCCGACAGCGACCAACTACAATGAGCAGTTCTTC.